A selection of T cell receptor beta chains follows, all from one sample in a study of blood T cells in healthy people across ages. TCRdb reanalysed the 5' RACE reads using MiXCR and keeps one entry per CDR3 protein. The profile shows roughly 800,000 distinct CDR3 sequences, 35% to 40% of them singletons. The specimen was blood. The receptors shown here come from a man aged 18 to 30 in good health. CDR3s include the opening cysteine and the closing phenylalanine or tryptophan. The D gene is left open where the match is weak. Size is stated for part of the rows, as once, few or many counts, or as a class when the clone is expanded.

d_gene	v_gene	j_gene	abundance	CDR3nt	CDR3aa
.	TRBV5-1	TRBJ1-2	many	TGCGCCAGCAGCCCTCCGGCAGGGAACTATGGCTACACCTTC	CASSPPAGNYGYTF
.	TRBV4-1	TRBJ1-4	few	TGCGCCAGCAGCCTGGAATCGGGGTCCCCTAATGAAAAACTGTTTTTT	CASSLESGSPNEKLFF
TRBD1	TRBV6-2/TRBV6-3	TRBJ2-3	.	TGTGCCAGCAGCCTCTTCCAGGGGGGCACAGATACGCAGTATTTT	CASSLFQGGTDTQYF
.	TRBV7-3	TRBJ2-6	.	TGTGCCAGCAGCTTAATGGCAGGGAATGGTGCCAACGTCCTGACTTTC	CASSLMAGNGANVLTF
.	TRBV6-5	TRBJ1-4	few	TGTGCCAGCAGTAAGGCAACTAATGAAAAACTGTTTTTT	CASSKATNEKLFF
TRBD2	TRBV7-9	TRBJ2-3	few	TGTGCCAGCAGCCCATTGGGACTAGCGGGGCTCACAGATACGCAGTATTTT	CASSPLGLAGLTDTQYF
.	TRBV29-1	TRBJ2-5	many	TGCAGCGGACAGCAAGAGACCCAGTACTTC	CSGQQETQYF
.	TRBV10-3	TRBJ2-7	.	TGTGCCATCTCCGAGGAGGACGACGAGCAGTACTTC	CAISEEDDEQYF
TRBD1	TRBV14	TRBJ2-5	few	TGTGCCAGCAGCCGATACGGACAGGGGGCTCGGGAGACCCAGTACTTC	CASSRYGQGARETQYF
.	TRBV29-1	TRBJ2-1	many	TGCAGCGTTGAAGGGAGAGGTAATGAGCAGTTCTTC	CSVEGRGNEQFF
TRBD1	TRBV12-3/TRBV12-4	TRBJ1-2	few	TGTGCCAGCAGTTTAGCGACAGGGGGCGTCGTTGGCTACACCTTC	CASSLATGGVVGYTF
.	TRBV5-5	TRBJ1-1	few	TGTGCCAGCAGCGCGCATCTGGGGGGCATTAACACTGAAGCTTTCTTT	CASSAHLGGINTEAFF
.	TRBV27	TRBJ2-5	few	TGTGCCAGCAGTAAGCCGGGAGCTCCCCAAGAGACCCGGTACTTC	CASSKPGAPQETRYF
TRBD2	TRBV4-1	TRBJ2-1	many	TGCGCCAGCAGCCCAGGGACTAGCGGGATCGAGCAGTTCTTC	CASSPGTSGIEQFF
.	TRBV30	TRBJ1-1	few	TGTGCCTGGAGTGTAGCTTCCACCTCCCCTGAAGCTTTCTTT	CAWSVASTSPEAFF
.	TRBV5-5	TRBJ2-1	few	TGTGCCAGCAGCATCCGGGCCCTGATCTACAATGAGCAGTTCTTC	CASSIRALIYNEQFF
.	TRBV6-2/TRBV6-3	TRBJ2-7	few	TGTGCCAGCAGCGACTTAGAGCAGACCTACGAGCAGTACTTC	CASSDLEQTYEQYF
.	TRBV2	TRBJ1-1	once	TGTGCCAGCAGTGAAGCTGGGCACGGAGCTTTCTTT	CASSEAGHGAFF
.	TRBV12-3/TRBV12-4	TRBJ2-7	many	TGTGCCAGCAGTGGGACTCGAACCTACGAGCAGTACTTC	CASSGTRTYEQYF
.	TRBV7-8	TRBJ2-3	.	TGTGCCAGCAGCCCGCCCTGGGCTCAGAGCTATACGCAGTATTTT	CASSPPWAQSYTQYF
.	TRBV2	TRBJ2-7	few	TGTGCCAGCAGTAGGCGTCCCCCCTACAATGAGCAGTACTTC	CASSRRPPYNEQYF
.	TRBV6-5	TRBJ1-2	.	TGTGCCAGCAGTTACGTAGGTTACGGCTACACCTTC	CASSYVGYGYTF
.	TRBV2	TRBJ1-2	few	TGTGCCAGCACTGGGGGGCAGGGCGGTGGCTACACCTTC	CASTGGQGGGYTF
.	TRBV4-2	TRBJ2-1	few	TGTGCCAGCAGCCAAGATCGATACAGCCTGCAAGAGACCCAGTTCTTC	CASSQDRYSLQETQFF
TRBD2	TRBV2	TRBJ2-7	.	TGTGCCAGCAGTGAAGAGCGGGGCGGTTCCTACGAGCAGTACTTC	CASSEERGGSYEQYF
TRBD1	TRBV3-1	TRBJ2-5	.	TGTGCCAGCAGACGACAGGGGGCTATAGAGACCCAGTACTTC	CASRRQGAIETQYF
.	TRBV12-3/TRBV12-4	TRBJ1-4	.	TGTGCCAGCAGTGAGACAGGCTTTAATGAAAAACTGTTTTTT	CASSETGFNEKLFF
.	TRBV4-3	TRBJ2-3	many	TGCGCCAGCAGCCAAGCGATGGGGGCAGATACGCAGTATTTT	CASSQAMGADTQYF
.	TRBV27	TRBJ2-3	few	TGTGCCAGCAGTACTCAGGGAGATACGCAGTATTTT	CASSTQGDTQYF
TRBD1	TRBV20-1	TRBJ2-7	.	TGCAGTGCTAGCACTCAGGGGGCATCCTACAATGAGCAGTACTTC	CSASTQGASYNEQYF
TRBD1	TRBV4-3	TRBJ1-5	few	TGCGCCAGCAGTAAGAATACGGGACAGGGCAATCAGCCCCAGCATTTT	CASSKNTGQGNQPQHF
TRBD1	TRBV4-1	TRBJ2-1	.	TGCGCCAGCAGCCAAGATAATATCAGTCCCGGGACAGGGGCCGGCTCCTACAATGAGCAGTTCTTC	CASSQDNISPGTGAGSYNEQFF
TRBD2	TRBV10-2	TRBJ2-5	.	TGCGCCAGCAGTGAGAACTATAGCGGGGGACAAGAGACCCAGTACTTC	CASSENYSGGQETQYF
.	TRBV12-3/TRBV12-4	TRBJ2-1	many	TGTGCCAGCAGCCCCCTAGAGATCTACAATGAGCAGTTCTTC	CASSPLEIYNEQFF
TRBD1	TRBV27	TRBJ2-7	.	TGTGCCAGCAGCGTGCGAAGGGGGCTCAACGAGCAGTACTTC	CASSVRRGLNEQYF
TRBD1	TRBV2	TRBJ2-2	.	TGTGCCATTACAGGGGGTCCCACCGGGGAGCTGTTTTTT	CAITGGPTGELFF
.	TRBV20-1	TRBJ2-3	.	TGCAGTGCTAGAGGGTCCGGGGTTAGCACAGATACGCAGTATTTT	CSARGSGVSTDTQYF
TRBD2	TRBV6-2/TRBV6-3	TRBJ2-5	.	TGTGCCAGCAGTTTAGAACTAGCGGCAACGGAGACCCAGTACTTC	CASSLELAATETQYF
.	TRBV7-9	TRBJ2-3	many	TGTGCCAGCAGCTTAGTTCAGGTTTGGGAAGATACGCAGTATTTT	CASSLVQVWEDTQYF
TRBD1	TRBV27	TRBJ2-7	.	TGTGCCAGCAGTTCCCCGACAGGGTATGGCTACGAGCAGTACTTC	CASSSPTGYGYEQYF
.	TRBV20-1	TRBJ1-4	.	TGCAGTGCTATAGGGACCCCGAATGAAAAACTGTTTTTT	CSAIGTPNEKLFF
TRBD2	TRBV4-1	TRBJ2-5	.	TGCGCCAGCAGCCCTGAGGGGACTAACCAAGAGACCCAGTACTTC	CASSPEGTNQETQYF
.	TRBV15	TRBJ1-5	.	TGTGCCACCAGCAGAGATTATATGGAGACGAGCAATCAGCCCCAGCATTTT	CATSRDYMETSNQPQHF
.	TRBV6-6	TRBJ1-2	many	TGTGCCAGCAGTTACTCGGCCGGGGAGCCAATATATGGCTACACCTTC	CASSYSAGEPIYGYTF
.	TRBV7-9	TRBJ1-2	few	TGTGCCAGCAGCTTAGGACAGCTAGCTAACTATGGCTACACCTTC	CASSLGQLANYGYTF
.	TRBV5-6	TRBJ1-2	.	TGTGCCAGCAGTCCACGGACCAGGAAGGATGGCTACACCTTC	CASSPRTRKDGYTF
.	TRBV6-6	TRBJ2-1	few	TGTGCCAGCACTCCCTCGGGACTCTACAAAGAGAATAATGAGCAGTTCTTC	CASTPSGLYKENNEQFF
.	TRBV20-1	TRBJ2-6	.	TGCAGTGCCAGACAGTCCTCTGGGGCCAACGTCCTGACTTTC	CSARQSSGANVLTF
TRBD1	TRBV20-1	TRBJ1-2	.	TGCAGTGCTACCGATACAGGGGGCCATGGCTACATCTTC	CSATDTGGHGYIF
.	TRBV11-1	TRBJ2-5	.	TGTGCCAGCAGCCCCAACCAGGGGAGTTCACCTGAGTACTTC	CASSPNQGSSPEYF
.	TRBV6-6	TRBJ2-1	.	TGTGCCAGCAGTTACTCGGACATCTCCTACAATGAGCAGTTCTTC	CASSYSDISYNEQFF
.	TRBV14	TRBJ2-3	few	TGTGCCAGCAGCCAAGACGGGGGAGTTAATACAGATACGCAGTATTTT	CASSQDGGVNTDTQYF